Sequencing of this T cell receptor (beta chain) was carried out in a study of T cells in Graves' hyperthyroidism and ophthalmopathy. The CDR3 spans 14 residues. The germline V gene encodes CDR1 SSHAT and CDR2 FNYEAQ (reference sequence). The sample holds a few counts of this clonotype. An end of the junction differs from the germline gene, which may be a read error. RNA transcripts served as the template for amplifying TCR beta CDR3 regions. In the first-round RT-PCR of the TCR CDR3, the HTBI primer set was used. TCRdb processed the multiplex PCR reads anew with MiXCR; each CDR3 protein has one entry. The repertoire holds 300,000 to 400,000 distinct CDR3 sequences, around 23% seen once, with about 50% in the top ten.

Sequences were obtained from blood. The V gene is TRBV7-7, the J gene TRBJ2-2; D is perhaps TRBD2 (5 bases). The sequence derives from a woman aged 45 to 65 with Graves' hyperthyroidism. CDR3 nucleotides: TGTGCTAGCAGCCCGAGTGAGGGCACCGGGGAGCTGTTTTTT. This translates into CASSPSEGTGELFF.